This TCR beta chain emerged from a study of T cell repertoires in cytomegalovirus infection. Study in general: Recently described HLA-C-restricted plus well-studied HLA-B-restricted CMV epitopes were used. Both CMV infection and a matching HLA type were indicated by public TCR beta signatures. Study-level results: Clonotypes of TCR beta that were HLA-C-restricted and CMV-specific dominated the ex vivo response.

TCRdb passed the reads through MiXCR, listing each CDR3 protein once. Found here are a few hundred thousand distinct CDR3 sequences, roughly 42% of them singletons; the top ten hold about 48%. The CDR3 length is 17 residues. V lost 0 bases, J lost 2 bases, and 14 bases lay in between. Germline V gene lookup returns CDR1 SGHTA and CDR2 FQGNSA. This clonotype was counted ten times or more. What it recognizes is unknown. Sequencing was performed on cultured PBMCs, taken from culture after CMV antigen stimulation. This TCR came from a human donor in good health (CMV status not recorded). Some clones in this sample may be carry-over from other donors' samples. The chain carries TRBV7-2 and TRBJ1-5; TRBD1 is a possible D gene (5 bases). CDR3 amino acids: CASSLAPLGAGNQPQHF. The CDR3 DNA reads as TGTGCCAGCAGCTTAGCCCCCTTAGGGGCGGGCAATCAGCCCCAGCATTTT.